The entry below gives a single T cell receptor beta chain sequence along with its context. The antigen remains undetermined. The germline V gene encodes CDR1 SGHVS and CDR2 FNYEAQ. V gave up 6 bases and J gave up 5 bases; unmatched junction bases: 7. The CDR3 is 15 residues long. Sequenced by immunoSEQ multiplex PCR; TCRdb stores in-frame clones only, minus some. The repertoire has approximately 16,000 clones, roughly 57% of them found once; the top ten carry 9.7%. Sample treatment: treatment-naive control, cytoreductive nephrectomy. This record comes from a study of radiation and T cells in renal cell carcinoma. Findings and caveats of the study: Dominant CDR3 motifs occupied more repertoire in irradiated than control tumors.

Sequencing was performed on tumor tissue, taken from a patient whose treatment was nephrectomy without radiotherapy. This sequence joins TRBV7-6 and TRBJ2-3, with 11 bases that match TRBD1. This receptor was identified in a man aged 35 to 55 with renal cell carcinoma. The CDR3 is CASSRTGTGGDTQYF. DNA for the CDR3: TGTGCCAGCAGTCGTACCGGGACAGGGGGAGATACGCAGTATTTT.